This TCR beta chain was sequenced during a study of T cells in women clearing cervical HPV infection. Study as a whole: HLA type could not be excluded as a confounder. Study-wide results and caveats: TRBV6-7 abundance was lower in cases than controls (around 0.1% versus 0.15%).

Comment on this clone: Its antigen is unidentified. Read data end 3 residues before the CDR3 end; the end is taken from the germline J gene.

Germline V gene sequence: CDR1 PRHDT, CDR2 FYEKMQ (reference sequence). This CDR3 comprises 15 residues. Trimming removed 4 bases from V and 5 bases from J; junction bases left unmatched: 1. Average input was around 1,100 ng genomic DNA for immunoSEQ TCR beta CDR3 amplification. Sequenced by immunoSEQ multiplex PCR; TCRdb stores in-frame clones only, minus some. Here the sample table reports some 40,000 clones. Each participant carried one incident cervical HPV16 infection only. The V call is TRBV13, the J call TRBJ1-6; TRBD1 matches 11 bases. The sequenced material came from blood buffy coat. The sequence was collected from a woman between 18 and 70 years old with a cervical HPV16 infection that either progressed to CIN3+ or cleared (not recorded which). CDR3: CASSWGQGDNSPLHF. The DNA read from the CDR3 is TGTGCCAGCAGCTGGGGACAGGGGGATAATTCACCC.